This paragraph covers one T cell receptor (beta chain) sequence. What it binds is unknown. V shed 3 bases and J shed 7 bases, with 15 bases lying between them. Per germline, CDR1 MDHEN and CDR2 SYDVKM. This CDR3 has 14 amino acids. Sequenced by immunoSEQ multiplex PCR; TCRdb stores in-frame clones only, minus some. Of 5,600 or so clones in the sample, about three quarters were seen once. These data originate in a study of immune cell composition in non-small cell lung cancer. Study-level points and caveats: Tumour-reactive clones were not shown to match dominant in vivo tumour clones.

This chain links TRBV28 with TRBJ1-2; D is ambiguous. The receptor's source is a human donor with non-small cell lung cancer. Sample: lung tumor tissue. The CDR3 protein is CASSLDSGGSGYTF. CDR3 nucleotides: TGTGCCAGCAGTTTGGACTCTGGAGGATCTGGCTACACCTTC.